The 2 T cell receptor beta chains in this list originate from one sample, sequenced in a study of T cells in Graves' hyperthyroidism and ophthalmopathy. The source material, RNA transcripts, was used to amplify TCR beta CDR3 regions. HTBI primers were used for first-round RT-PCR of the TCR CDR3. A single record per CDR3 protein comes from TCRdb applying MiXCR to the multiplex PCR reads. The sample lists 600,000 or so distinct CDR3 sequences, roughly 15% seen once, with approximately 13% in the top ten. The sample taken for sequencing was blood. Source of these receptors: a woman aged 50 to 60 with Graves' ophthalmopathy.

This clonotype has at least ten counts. The DNA for the CDR3 is TGTGCCAGCAGCCACGGTGGCGCGAGATCTAATGAAAAACTGTTTTTT. Amino acids: CASSHGGARSNEKLFF. V usage is TRBV7-2 and J usage is TRBJ1-4; D is undetermined. The germline V gene encodes CDR1 SGHTA and CDR2 FQGNSA. The V end lost 5 bases, the J end lost 3 bases, and 16 bases lay between the germline ends. The CDR3 consists of 16 residues.

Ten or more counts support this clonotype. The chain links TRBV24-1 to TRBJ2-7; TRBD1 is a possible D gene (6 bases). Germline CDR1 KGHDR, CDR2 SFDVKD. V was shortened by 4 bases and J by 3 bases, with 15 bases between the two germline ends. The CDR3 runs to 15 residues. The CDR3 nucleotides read TGTGCCACCAGTGACCCGACAGGAGCCCACTACGAGCAGTACTTC. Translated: CATSDPTGAHYEQYF.